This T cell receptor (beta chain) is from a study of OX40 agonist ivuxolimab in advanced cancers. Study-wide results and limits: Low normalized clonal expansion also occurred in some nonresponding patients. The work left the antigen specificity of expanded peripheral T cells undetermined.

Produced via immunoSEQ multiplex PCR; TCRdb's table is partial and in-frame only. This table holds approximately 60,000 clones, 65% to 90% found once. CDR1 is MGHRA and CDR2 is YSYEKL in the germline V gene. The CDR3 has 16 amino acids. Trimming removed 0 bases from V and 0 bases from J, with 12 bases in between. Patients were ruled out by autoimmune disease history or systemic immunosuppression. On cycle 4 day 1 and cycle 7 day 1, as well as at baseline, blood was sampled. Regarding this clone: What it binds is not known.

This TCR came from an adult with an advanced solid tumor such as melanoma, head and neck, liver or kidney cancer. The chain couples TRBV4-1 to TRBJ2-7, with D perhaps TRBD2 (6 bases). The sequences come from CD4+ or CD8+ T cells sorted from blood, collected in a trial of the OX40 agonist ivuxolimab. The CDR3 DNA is TGCGCCAGCAGCCAAGATTTTAGCGGAGTCTCCTACGAGCAGTACTTC. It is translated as CASSQDFSGVSYEQYF.